A selection of T cell receptor beta chains follows, all from one sample in a study of blood T cell repertoires in COVID-19. TCRdb keeps only in-frame clones here, not all; method: immunoSEQ multiplex PCR. The sample shows about 60,000 clones, 75% to 90% of them seen only once. The sequencing input was peripheral blood. The receptors derive from a man aged 55 to 70 with acute or convalescent COVID-19. CDR3s include the opening cysteine and the closing phenylalanine or tryptophan. A D gene is named only where the DNA matches it firmly. The size field is filled for only some rows; it gives once, few, many or a size class.

>TRBD1|TRBJ1-1|once|TRBV4-1
CASSHPLGGSRNTEAFF
TGCGCCAGCAGCCATCCCCTAGGGGGCTCCCGGAACACTGAAGCTTTCTTT
>.|TRBJ2-1|once|TRBV11-3
CASSSRGAGLRFF
TGTGCCAGCAGCTCCAGGGGGGCCGGCCTGAGGTTCTTC
>TRBD2|TRBJ2-2|.|TRBV7-6
CASSRPPGLAGVVRAGELFF
TGTGCCAGCAGCCGCCCCCCTGGACTAGCGGGAGTGGTTCGGGCCGGGGAGCTGTTTTTT
>TRBD1|TRBJ1-4|.|TRBV11-2
CASSSLVGTGTGKLFF
TGTGCCAGCAGCTCCTTAGTGGGGACAGGGACGGGAAAACTGTTTTTT
>TRBD1|TRBJ1-4|once|TRBV28
CASSSTGANNEKLFF
TGTGCCAGCAGTTCGACAGGGGCTAATAATGAAAAACTGTTTTTT
>.|TRBJ1-1|.|TRBV6-2/TRBV6-3
CASSIPHRTEAFF
TGTGCCAGCAGTATCCCCCACCGGACTGAAGCTTTCTTT
>TRBD1|TRBJ2-2|few|TRBV28
CASSPFRGQVNTGELFF
TGTGCCAGCAGTCCGTTTAGGGGACAGGTGAACACCGGGGAGCTGTTTTTT
>TRBD2|TRBJ2-3|.|TRBV12-5
CASGPRSGRLTDTQYF
TGTGCTAGTGGTCCGAGGAGCGGGAGGCTCACAGATACGCAGTATTTT
>TRBD1|TRBJ2-1|.|TRBV7-9
CASSLPGQGEQFF
TGTGCCAGCAGCTTGCCCGGACAGGGCGAGCAGTTCTTC
>TRBD2|TRBJ2-7|.|TRBV3-1/TRBV3-2
CASSPRWGLAGEEQYF
TGTGCCAGCAGCCCAAGGTGGGGACTAGCGGGAGAAGAGCAGTACTTC
>TRBD1|TRBJ1-5|.|TRBV15
CATRPDRGHGQPQHF
TGTGCCACCAGACCGGACAGGGGGCATGGTCAGCCCCAGCATTTT
>.|TRBJ2-5|.|TRBV9
CASSVEDRGSGLQETQYF
TGTGCCAGCAGCGTAGAGGATCGGGGGAGCGGCCTCCAAGAGACCCAGTACTTC
>TRBD1|TRBJ1-5|.|TRBV30
CAWSAPGTVSNQPQHF
TGTGCCTGGAGTGCCCCCGGGACAGTAAGCAATCAGCCCCAGCATTTT
>.|TRBJ2-7|once|TRBV27
CASSFRAAFLNYEQYF
TGTGCCAGCAGTTTCAGGGCAGCCTTCCTTAACTACGAGCAGTACTTC
>.|TRBJ2-5|.|TRBV6-6
CASSYGQYQETQYF
TGTGCCAGCAGTTACGGACAGTACCAAGAGACCCAGTACTTC
>.|TRBJ1-2|.|TRBV5-4
CASSFSVSYGYTF
TGTGCCAGCAGCTTTTCTGTCAGCTATGGCTACACCTTC
>TRBD1|TRBJ1-2|.|TRBV6-5
CASKLEGQGKDGYTF
TGTGCCAGCAAGTTAGAGGGACAGGGCAAGGATGGCTACACCTTC
>TRBD1|TRBJ2-7|.|TRBV14
CASRKGQGPYEQYF
TGTGCCAGCAGGAAAGGACAGGGCCCCTACGAGCAGTACTTC
>.|TRBJ1-4|.|TRBV30
CAWSRARGEKLFF
TGTGCCTGGAGCCGGGCCCGAGGGGAAAAACTGTTTTTT